These T cell receptor beta chains were read from a single sample in a study of blood T cells in healthy people across ages. One entry per CDR3 protein results from TCRdb running MiXCR on the 5' RACE reads. The data contain 650,000 to 1,000,000 distinct CDR3 sequences, 46% of them singletons. Source material: blood. The receptor set was obtained from an older man in good health. The CDR3 runs from the conserved cysteine through the conserved F or W. The D gene is left open where the match is weak. Only part of the rows carry a size: once, few, many, or a class if the clone is expanded.

>TRBV5-5|TRBJ1-2|few|.
TGTGCCAGCAGCTACGACAGCTATGGCTACACCTTC
CASSYDSYGYTF
>TRBV6-1|TRBJ2-7|.|TRBD1
TGTGCCAGCGAAAGGACAGGGGGTGAGCAGTACTTC
CASERTGGEQYF
>TRBV29-1|TRBJ1-1|.|.
TGCAGCGTTCTATGGGGAGACGACACTGAAGCTTTCTTT
CSVLWGDDTEAFF
>TRBV10-3|TRBJ1-3|.|.
TGTGCCATCAGTGACCCTGGGGCCCGGGTGGGCGGAAACACCATATATTTT
CAISDPGARVGGNTIYF
>TRBV29-1|TRBJ2-7|many|TRBD2
TGCAGCGTTGAAGGACTAGCGGACGAGCAGTACTTC
CSVEGLADEQYF
>TRBV20-1|TRBJ1-2|.|.
TGCAGTGCTAGAGAAGGCCTAACTTGGGGCTACACCTTC
CSAREGLTWGYTF
>TRBV4-3|TRBJ2-7|few|.
TGCGCCAGCAGCCAAGAAGCCGGAGGCCTCTCCTACGAGCAGTACTTC
CASSQEAGGLSYEQYF
>TRBV14|TRBJ2-1|.|TRBD1
TGTGCCAGCGCTAAAGACAGGGCGGGTTACAATGAGCAGTTCTTC
CASAKDRAGYNEQFF
>TRBV24-1|TRBJ2-5|few|TRBD1
TGTGCCACCCAGCGGACAGGGCGATTTGGGTCTAATGAGCAGTACTTC
CATQRTGRFGSNEQYF
>TRBV28|TRBJ2-7|.|.
TGTGCCAGCAGTTTAAAGGGGAATAAGGACGAGCAGTACTTC
CASSLKGNKDEQYF
>TRBV5-1|TRBJ2-7|.|.
TGCGCCAGCAGCTTGGTTCCGGGGCAGGGGATATCCTACGAGCAGTACTTC
CASSLVPGQGISYEQYF
>TRBV11-3|TRBJ2-7|few|.
TGTGCCAGCAGCTGGGCGACGGGCGAGCAGTACTTC
CASSWATGEQYF
>TRBV30|TRBJ2-6|.|TRBD1
TGTGCCTGGACCAACAGGGGAACTGGGGCCAACGTCCTGACTTTC
CAWTNRGTGANVLTF
>TRBV29-1|TRBJ2-7|.|.
TGCAGCGTGCTGGGGCCAGGGGGGAGTCCCGAGCAGTACTTC
CSVLGPGGSPEQYF
>TRBV20-1|TRBJ2-7|once|.
TGCAGTGCTAGGCGGGACAGATATTACGAGCAGTACTTC
CSARRDRYYEQYF
>TRBV7-8|TRBJ2-7|few|TRBD2
TGTGCCAGCAGCTATAGGACTAGCGGGAGTTGGTACTTC
CASSYRTSGSWYF